Shown below are 17 T cell receptor beta chains from a single sample sequenced in a study of blood T cells in healthy people across ages. PCR was performed a second time for about 7 to 12 cycles using a sample-barcoded 5' primer and a J-beta primer mix. One entry per CDR3 protein results from TCRdb running MiXCR on the 5' RACE reads. The sample lists approximately 1.5 million distinct CDR3 sequences, around 36% seen once, with around 10% in the top ten. Sequenced input: blood. These receptors were collected from a woman aged 25 to 45 in good health.

This clonotype was seen only a few times. The chain employs TRBV24-1 and TRBJ2-1; no definite D call. This CDR3 comprises 16 residues. V lost 0 bases to trimming and J lost 0 bases, with 8 bases between them. Germline V gives CDR1 KGHDR, CDR2 SFDVKD. The CDR3 coding sequence is TGTGCCACCAGTGATTTGCCAGGCCACTCCTACAATGAGCAGTTCTTC. Its translation: CATSDLPGHSYNEQFF.

The rearrangement links TRBV6-4 to TRBJ2-5, with D unresolved. Between the trimmed V and J ends, which lost 4 bases and 11 bases, there was a span of 17 bases. This CDR3 has 13 residues. From germline, CDR1 is MRHNA and CDR2 SNTAGT. CDR3 DNA sequence: TGTGCCAGCAGTGTCTCCCCAGAGAATGAGCAGTACTTC. As protein: CASSVSPENEQYF.

J is TRBJ1-2 and V is TRBV3-1; 8 bases map to TRBD1. V shed 3 bases and J 8 bases; nucleotides not matched to a gene: 14. The CDR3 spans 16 residues. Looked up from germline, CDR1 is LGHDT and CDR2 is YNNKEL (reference sequence). The CDR3 DNA is TGTGCCAGCAGCCATGACAGGGGCCCCTATGGGGGGGGCTACACCTTC. This sequence encodes CASSHDRGPYGGGYTF.

The rearrangement links TRBV20-1 to TRBJ2-5; TRBD1 might be the D (5 bases). The germline CDR1 and CDR2 sequences are DFQATT and SNEGSKA (reference sequence). This CDR3 spans 12 amino acids. With 1 base removed from V and 5 bases from J, the gap between germline ends came to 8 bases. The CDR3 sequence is CSARAGFETQYF. As DNA, the CDR3 is TGCAGTGCTAGAGCAGGGTTCGAGACCCAGTACTTC.

The chain has TRBV7-3 and TRBJ2-1; D ambiguous. The V end lost 6 bases, the J end lost 1 base, and 19 bases lay between the germline ends. CDR1 is SGHTA and CDR2 is FQGTGA in the germline V gene. The CDR3 covers 17 residues. CDR3 sequence: CASRPGSRPSSYNEQFF. For the CDR3, the DNA is TGTGCCAGCAGACCCGGAAGTAGACCCAGTTCCTACAATGAGCAGTTCTTC. Variable domain in full (rest from reference TRBV7-3 and TRBJ2-1): GAGVSQTPSNKVTEKGKYVELRCDPISGHTALYWYRQSLGQGPEFLIYFQGTGAADDSGLPNDRFFAVRPEGSVSTLKIQRTERGDSAVYLCASRPGSRPSSYNEQFFGPGTRLTVL.

This clonotype was detected ten times or more. The CDR3 protein is CASSQATGGYEQYF. The CDR3 region has the DNA TGTGCCAGCAGCCAAGCGACAGGGGGCTACGAGCAGTACTTC. V and J are TRBV4-2 and TRBJ2-7; 9 nucleotides line up with TRBD1. This CDR3 has 14 residues. CDR1 and CDR2 from the germline V gene are LGHNA and YNFKEQ. V lost 1 base, J lost 3 bases, and 1 base stayed unmatched.

This clonotype was found a few times. The chain is built from TRBV4-1 and TRBJ1-2; D gene uncertain. CDR3 length: 15 amino acids. Germline CDR1 is MGHRA and CDR2 is YSYEKL. The V end was cut by 2 bases, the J end by 3 bases, with 13 bases between. The CDR3 DNA follows: TGCGCCAGCAGCCAAAAAATAGGGAGGGACTATGGCTACACCTTC. This codes for CASSQKIGRDYGYTF.

Only one count was recorded for this clonotype. Its ends do not fully match the called genes, so a read error is possible. The chain couples TRBV20-1 to TRBJ1-5, with TRBD1 as a possible D gene (6 bases). CDR1 is DFQATT and CDR2 is SNEGSKA in the germline V gene (reference sequence). The CDR3 has 15 residues. The CDR3 protein is CSARDSTQGNQLQHF. The DNA of the CDR3 is TGCAGTGCTAGAGATAGTACCCAGGGGAACCAGCTCCAGCATTTT.

In the case of this clonotype: This may be a read error, as it is one base from a much larger clone. The rearrangement links TRBV7-2 to TRBJ2-1; tentatively, D is TRBD1 (6 bases). V lost 6 bases, J lost 1 base, and 13 bases lay in between. Germline V gene lookup returns CDR1 SGHTA and CDR2 FQGNSA. The CDR3 is 15 residues long. DNA of the CDR3: TGTGCCAGCAGGCAGGGCAGGGGATCCTACAATGAGCAGTTCTTC. It specifies CASRQGRGSYNEQFF.

In nucleotides, the CDR3 is TGCGCCAGCAGCTTGTTGCCCAACTCCTACGAGCAGTACTTC. Encoded protein: CASSLLPNSYEQYF. The chain joins TRBV5-1 to TRBJ2-7; D unresolved. The CDR3 covers 14 residues. Trimming stripped 1 base from V and 0 bases from J, with 8 bases between. Germline V gene data show CDR1 as SGHRS and CDR2 as YFSETQ. The entire variable domain, with the rest obtained from reference TRBV5-1 and TRBJ2-7, is as follows: KAGVTQTPRYLIKTRGQQVTLSCSPISGHRSVSWYQQTPGQGLQFLFEYFSETQRNKGNFPGRFSGRQFSNSRSEMNVSTLELGDSALYLCASSLLPNSYEQYFGPGTRLTVT.

The rearrangement joins TRBV19 to TRBJ1-5; possibly TRBD1 for D (5 bases). Germline V gene sequence: CDR1 LNHDA, CDR2 SQIVND (reference sequence). The ends were cut back, 6 bases at V and 5 bases at J, with 17 bases in the middle. CDR3 length equals 15 residues. CDR3 coding DNA: TGTGCCAGTAGCCGGATTGGGCGGGACGATCAGCCCCAGCATTTT. It codes for CASSRIGRDDQPQHF.

Comments on this clonotype: Possible read error: a much larger clone is one base away. This chain joins TRBV29-1 and TRBJ2-5, with 8 bases that match TRBD2. The germline V gene has CDR1 SQVTM and CDR2 ANQGSEA. This CDR3 comprises 15 residues. CDR3 residues: CSVAKAGGPQETRYF. In DNA, the CDR3 is TGCAGCGTTGCTAAGGCGGGGGGACCGCAAGAGACCCGGTACTTC.

This clonotype has ten or more counts. V usage is TRBV29-1 and J usage is TRBJ2-4; unclear D gene. Trimming pared 3 bases from V and 0 bases from J, leaving 3 bases between. Per the germline V gene, CDR1 is SQVTM and CDR2 is ANQGSEA. The CDR3 loop spans 12 amino acids. DNA for the CDR3: TGCAGCGTTGATTTAGCCAAAAACATTCAGTACTTC. Translation: CSVDLAKNIQYF.

V and J are TRBV3-1 and TRBJ2-7; weak D call: TRBD2 (5 bases). V was cut by 0 bases and J by 4 bases, with 10 bases left in between. The CDR3 has 14 residues. The germline V gene has CDR1 LGHDT and CDR2 YNNKEL (reference sequence). In DNA, the CDR3 is TGTGCCAGCAGCCAAGATCGTACGGGGTACGAGCAGTACTTC. It translates to CASSQDRTGYEQYF.

This clonotype was detected only a few times. The V call is TRBV20-1, the J call TRBJ1-5; 10 bases fit TRBD1. The CDR3 contains 15 residues. Germline assignment: CDR1 DFQATT and CDR2 SNEGSKA (reference sequence). Trimming cost V 3 bases and J 6 bases; bases outside gene matches: 8. The CDR3 bases are TGCAGTGCTAGTGGGGAGACAGGGGGCGGTCAGCCCCAGCATTTT. This translates into CSASGETGGGQPQHF.

The rearrangement links TRBV10-3 to TRBJ1-1; 7 bases align to TRBD1. The CDR3 has 13 residues. The germline V gene encodes CDR1 ENHRY and CDR2 SYGVKD. V was pared by 3 bases and J by 4 bases, with 2 bases of the junction left unmatched. This CDR3 is CAISDRGGTEAFF. CDR3 nucleotides: TGTGCCATCAGTGACAGGGGGGGCACTGAAGCTTTCTTT.

The rearrangement uses TRBV20-1 and TRBJ2-4; 11 nucleotides align to TRBD2. The DNA end is more similar to TRBJ2-7, so the J call may be wrong. The germline V gene has CDR1 DFQATT and CDR2 SNEGSKA (reference sequence). This CDR3 contains 18 residues. The CDR3 nucleotides read TGCAGTGCTAGTGTTCAGGGTTTAGCGGGAGGGAGGAAGTACGAGCAGTACTTC. The encoded protein is CSASVQGLAGGRKYEQYF.